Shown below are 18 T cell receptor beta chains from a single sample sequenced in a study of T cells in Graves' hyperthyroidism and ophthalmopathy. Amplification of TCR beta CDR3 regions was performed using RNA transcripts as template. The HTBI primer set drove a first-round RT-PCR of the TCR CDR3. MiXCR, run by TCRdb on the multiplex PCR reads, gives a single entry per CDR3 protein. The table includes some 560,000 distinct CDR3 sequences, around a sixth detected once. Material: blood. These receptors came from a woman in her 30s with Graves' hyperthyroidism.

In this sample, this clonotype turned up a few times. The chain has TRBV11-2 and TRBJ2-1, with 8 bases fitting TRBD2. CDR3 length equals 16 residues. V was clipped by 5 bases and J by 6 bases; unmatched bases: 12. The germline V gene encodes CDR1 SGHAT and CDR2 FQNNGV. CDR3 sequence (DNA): TGTGCCAGCAGCGTAGGGGTTACTAGCGGCTCCAATGAGCAGTTCTTC. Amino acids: CASSVGVTSGSNEQFF.

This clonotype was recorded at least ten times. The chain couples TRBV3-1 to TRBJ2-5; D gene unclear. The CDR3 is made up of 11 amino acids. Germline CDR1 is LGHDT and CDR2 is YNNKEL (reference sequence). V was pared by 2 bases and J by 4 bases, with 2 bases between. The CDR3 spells CASSQSETQYF. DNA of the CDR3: TGTGCCAGCAGCCAATCAGAGACCCAGTACTTC.

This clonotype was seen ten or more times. This CDR3 is CASSLGSLYGGRTDTQYF. In nucleotides, the CDR3 is TGTGCCAGCAGCTTAGGGTCCCTCTACGGCGGGAGGACAGATACGCAGTATTTT. The chain is built from TRBV7-2 and TRBJ2-3; TRBD2 matches 8 bases. After removal of 1 base from V and 3 bases from J, the junction contained 12 bases not matched to a gene. The CDR3 consists of 18 residues. Germline CDR1 and CDR2: SGHTA and FQGNSA.

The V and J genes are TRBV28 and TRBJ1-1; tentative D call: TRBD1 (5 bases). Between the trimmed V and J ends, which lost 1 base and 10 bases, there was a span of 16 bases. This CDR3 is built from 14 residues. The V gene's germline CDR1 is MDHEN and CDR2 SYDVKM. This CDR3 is CASSLSAGSLAAFF. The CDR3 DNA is TGTGCCAGCAGTTTATCGGCAGGGAGTTTGGCAGCTTTCTTT.

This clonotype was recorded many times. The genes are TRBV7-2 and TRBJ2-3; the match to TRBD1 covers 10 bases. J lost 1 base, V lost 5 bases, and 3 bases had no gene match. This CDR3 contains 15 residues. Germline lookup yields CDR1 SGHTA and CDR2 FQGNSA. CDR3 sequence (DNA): TGTGCCAGCAGCCGACAGGGGGCTGGCACAGATACGCAGTATTTT. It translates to CASSRQGAGTDTQYF.

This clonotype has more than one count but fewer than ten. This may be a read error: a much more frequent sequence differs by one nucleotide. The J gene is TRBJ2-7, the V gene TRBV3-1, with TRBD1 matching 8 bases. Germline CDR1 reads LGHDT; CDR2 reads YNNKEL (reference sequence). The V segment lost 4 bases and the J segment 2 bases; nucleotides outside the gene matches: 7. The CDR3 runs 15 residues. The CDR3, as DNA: TGTGCCAGCAGCCCCCGGGACAGGAGCGCCTACGAGCAGTACTTC. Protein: CASSPRDRSAYEQYF.

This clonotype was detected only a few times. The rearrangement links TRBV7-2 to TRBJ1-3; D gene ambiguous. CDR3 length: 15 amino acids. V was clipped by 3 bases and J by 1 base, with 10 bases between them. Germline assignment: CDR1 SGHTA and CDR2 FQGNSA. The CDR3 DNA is TGTGCCAGCAGCTTCGATTTGGATTCTGGAAACACCATATATTTT. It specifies CASSFDLDSGNTIYF.

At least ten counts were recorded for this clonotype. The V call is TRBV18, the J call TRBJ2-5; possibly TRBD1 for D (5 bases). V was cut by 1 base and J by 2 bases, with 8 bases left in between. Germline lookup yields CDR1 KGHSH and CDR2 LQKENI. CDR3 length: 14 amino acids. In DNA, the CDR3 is TGTGCCAGCTCACCACGCCAGGGACAAGAGACCCAGTACTTC. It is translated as CASSPRQGQETQYF.

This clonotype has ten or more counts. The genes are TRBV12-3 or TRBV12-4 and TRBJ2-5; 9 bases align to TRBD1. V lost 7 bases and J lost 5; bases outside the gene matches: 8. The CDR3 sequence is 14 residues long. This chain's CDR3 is CASTQTGGSETQYF. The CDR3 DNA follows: TGTGCCAGCACCCAAACAGGGGGCTCGGAGACCCAGTACTTC.

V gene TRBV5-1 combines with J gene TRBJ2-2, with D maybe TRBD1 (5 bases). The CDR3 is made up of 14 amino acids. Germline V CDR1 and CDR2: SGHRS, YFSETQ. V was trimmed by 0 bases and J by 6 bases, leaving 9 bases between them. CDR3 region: CASSLGGAAGELFF. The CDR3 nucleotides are TGCGCCAGCAGCTTGGGGGGCGCGGCCGGGGAGCTGTTTTTT.

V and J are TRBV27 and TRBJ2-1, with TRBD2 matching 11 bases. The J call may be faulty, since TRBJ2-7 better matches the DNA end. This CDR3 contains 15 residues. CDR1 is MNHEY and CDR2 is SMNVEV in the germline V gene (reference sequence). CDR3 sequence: CASSSGTSGYNEQYF. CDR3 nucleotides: TGTGCCAGCAGTTCCGGGACTAGCGGATACAATGAGCAGTACTTC.

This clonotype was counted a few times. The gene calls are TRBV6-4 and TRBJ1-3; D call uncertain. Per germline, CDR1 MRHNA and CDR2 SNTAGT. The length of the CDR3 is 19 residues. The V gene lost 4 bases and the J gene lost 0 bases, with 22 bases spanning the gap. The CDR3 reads CASSVPKQNTRSSGNTIYF. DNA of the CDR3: TGTGCCAGCAGTGTCCCGAAACAAAACACGCGGAGCTCTGGAAACACCATATATTTT.

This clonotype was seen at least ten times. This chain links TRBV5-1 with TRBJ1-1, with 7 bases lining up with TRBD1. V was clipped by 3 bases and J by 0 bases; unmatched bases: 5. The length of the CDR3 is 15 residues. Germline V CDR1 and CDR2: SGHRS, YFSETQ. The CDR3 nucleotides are TGCGCCAGCAGCTCCCAGACAGGGATGAACACTGAAGCTTTCTTT. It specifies CASSSQTGMNTEAFF. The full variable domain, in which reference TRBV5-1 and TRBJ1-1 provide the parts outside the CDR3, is KAGVTQTPRYLIKTRGQQVTLSCSPISGHRSVSWYQQTPGQGLQFLFEYFSETQRNKGNFPGRFSGRQFSNSRSEMNVSTLELGDSALYLCASSSQTGMNTEAFFGQGTRLTVV.

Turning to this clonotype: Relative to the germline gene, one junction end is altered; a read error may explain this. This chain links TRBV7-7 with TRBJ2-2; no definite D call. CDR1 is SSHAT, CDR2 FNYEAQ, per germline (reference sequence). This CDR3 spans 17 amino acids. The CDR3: CASSATTRNPSTGELFF. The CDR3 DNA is TGTGCTAGCAGCGCGACCACTCGGAACCCGAGCACCGGGGAGCTGTTTTTT.

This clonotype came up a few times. The CDR3 nucleotides are TGTGCCTGGAGTCAAGGGCGCGGAAATCAGCCCCAGCATTTT. Residues: CAWSQGRGNQPQHF. The V call is TRBV30, the J call TRBJ1-5; no firm D call. The germline V and J ends were trimmed by 2 bases and 4 bases, with 12 bases remaining between them. Germline CDR1 and CDR2: GTSNPN and SVGIG (reference sequence). The length of the CDR3 is 14 residues.

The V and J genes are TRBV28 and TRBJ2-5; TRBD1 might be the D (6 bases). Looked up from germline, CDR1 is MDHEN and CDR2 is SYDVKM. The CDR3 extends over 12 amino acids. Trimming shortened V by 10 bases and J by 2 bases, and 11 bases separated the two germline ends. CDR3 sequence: CATEGGQETQYF. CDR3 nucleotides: TGTGCCACCGAAGGGGGTCAAGAGACCCAGTACTTC.

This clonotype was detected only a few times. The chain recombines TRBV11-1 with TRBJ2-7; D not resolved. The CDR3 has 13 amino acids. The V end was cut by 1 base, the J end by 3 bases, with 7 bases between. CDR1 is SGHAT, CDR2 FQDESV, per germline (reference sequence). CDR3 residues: CASSLGHHYEQYF. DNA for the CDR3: TGTGCCAGCAGCTTAGGGCATCACTACGAGCAGTACTTC.

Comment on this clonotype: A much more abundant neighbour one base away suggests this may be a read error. CDR3: CSAGGLADHNEQFF. The CDR3 coding sequence is TGCAGTGCTGGGGGACTAGCGGACCACAATGAGCAGTTCTTC. The chain recombines TRBV20-1 with TRBJ2-1, with TRBD2 matching over 11 bases. CDR3 length equals 14 residues. Looked up from germline, CDR1 is DFQATT and CDR2 is SNEGSKA (reference sequence). V gave up 5 bases and J gave up 5 bases; unmatched junction bases: 5.